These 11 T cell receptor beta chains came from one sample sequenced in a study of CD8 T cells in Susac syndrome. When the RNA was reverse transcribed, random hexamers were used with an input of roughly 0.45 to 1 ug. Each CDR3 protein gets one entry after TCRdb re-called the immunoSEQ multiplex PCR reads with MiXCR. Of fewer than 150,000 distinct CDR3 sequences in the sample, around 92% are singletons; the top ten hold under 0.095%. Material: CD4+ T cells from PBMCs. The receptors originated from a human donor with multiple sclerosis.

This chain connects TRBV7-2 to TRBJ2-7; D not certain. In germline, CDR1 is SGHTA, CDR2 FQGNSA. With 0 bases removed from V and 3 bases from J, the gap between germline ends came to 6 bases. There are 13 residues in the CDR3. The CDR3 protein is CASSLANYYEQYF. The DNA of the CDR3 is TGTGCCAGCAGCTTAGCGAACTACTACGAGCAGTACTTC.

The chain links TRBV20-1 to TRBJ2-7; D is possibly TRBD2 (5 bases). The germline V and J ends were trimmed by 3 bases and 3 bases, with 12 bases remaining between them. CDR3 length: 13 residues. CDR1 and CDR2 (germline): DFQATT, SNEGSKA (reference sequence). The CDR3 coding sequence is TGCAGTGCTAGTTTCCGGGGAATCTACGAGCAGTACTTC. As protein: CSASFRGIYEQYF.

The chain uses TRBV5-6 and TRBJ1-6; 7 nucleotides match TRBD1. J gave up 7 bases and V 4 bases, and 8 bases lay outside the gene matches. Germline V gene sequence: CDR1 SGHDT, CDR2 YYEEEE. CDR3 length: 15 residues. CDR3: CASSLRDSKNSPLHF. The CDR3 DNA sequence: TGTGCCAGCAGCCTACGGGACAGTAAAAATTCACCCCTCCACTTT. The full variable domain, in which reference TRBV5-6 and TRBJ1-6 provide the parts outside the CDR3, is DAGVTQSPTHLIKTRGQQVTLRCSPKSGHDTVSWYQQALGQGPQFIFQYYEEEERQRGNFPDRFSGHQFPNYSSELNVNALLLGDSALYLCASSLRDSKNSPLHFGNGTRLTVT.

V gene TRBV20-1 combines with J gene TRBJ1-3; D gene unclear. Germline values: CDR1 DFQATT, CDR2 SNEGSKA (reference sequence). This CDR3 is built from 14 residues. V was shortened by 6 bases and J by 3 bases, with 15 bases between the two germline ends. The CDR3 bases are TGCAGTGCCATGAAATCTGGTAGTGGAAACACCATATATTTT. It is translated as CSAMKSGSGNTIYF.

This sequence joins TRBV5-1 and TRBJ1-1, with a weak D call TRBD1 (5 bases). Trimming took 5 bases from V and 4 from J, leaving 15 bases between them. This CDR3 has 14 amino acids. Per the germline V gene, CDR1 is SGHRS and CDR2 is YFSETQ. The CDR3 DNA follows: TGCGCCAGCAGGCAGGCGCGCGGGGGCACTGAAGCTTTCTTT. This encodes CASRQARGGTEAFF.

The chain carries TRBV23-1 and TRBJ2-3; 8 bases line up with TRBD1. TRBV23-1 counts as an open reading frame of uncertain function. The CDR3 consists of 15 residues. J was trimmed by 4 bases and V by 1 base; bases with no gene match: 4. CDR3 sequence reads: CASSQFRGRSDTQYF. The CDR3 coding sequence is TGCGCCAGCAGTCAATTCAGGGGGCGGTCAGATACGCAGTATTTT.

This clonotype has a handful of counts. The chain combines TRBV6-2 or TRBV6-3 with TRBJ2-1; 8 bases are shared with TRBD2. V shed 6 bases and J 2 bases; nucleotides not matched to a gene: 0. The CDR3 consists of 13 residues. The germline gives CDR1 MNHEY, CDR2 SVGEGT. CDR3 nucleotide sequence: TGTGCCAGCAGCGGGGGGGCCTACAATGAGCAGTTCTTC. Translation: CASSGGAYNEQFF.

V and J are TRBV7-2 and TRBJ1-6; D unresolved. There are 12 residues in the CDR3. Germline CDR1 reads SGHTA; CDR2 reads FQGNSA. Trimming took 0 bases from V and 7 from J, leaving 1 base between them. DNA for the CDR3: TGTGCCAGCAGCTTAGCGAATTCACCCCTCCACTTT. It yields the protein CASSLANSPLHF. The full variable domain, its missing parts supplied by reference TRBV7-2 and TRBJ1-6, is GAGVSQSPSNKVTEKGKDVELRCDPISGHTALYWYRQSLGQGLEFLIYFQGNSAPDKSGLPSDRFSAERTGGSVSTLTIQRTQQEDSAVYLCASSLANSPLHFGNGTRLTVT.

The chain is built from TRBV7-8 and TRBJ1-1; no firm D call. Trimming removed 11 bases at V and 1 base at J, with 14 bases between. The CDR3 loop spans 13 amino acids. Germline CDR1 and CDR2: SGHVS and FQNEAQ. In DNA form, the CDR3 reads TGTGCCCTAAGTGAGGGCGAGAACACTGAAGCTTTCTTT. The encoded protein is CALSEGENTEAFF.

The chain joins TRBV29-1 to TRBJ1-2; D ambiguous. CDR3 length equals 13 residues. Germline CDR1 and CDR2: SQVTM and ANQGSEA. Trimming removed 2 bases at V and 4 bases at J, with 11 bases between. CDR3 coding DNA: TGCAGCGTTGAATCCCCGACGGGCTATGGCTACACCTTC. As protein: CSVESPTGYGYTF.

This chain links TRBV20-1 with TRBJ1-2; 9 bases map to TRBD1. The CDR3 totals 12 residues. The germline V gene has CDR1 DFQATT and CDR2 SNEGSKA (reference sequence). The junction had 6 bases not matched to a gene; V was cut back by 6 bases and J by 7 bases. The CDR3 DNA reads TGCAGTGCAGAGGACAGGGGATTTGGCTACACCTTC. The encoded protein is CSAEDRGFGYTF.